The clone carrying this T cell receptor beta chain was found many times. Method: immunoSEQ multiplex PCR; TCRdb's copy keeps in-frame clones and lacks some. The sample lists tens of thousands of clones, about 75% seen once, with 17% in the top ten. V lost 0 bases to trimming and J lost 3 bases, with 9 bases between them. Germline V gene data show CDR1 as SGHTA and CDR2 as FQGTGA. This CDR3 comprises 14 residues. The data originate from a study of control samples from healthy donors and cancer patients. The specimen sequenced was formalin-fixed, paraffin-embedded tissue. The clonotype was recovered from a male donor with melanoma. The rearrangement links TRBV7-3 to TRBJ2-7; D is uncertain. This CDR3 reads CASSLTVNHYEQYF. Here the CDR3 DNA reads TGTGCCAGCAGCTTAACAGTCAACCACTACGAGCAGTACTTC.